Included here is one TCR beta chain sequence, with context. This entry comes from a study of control samples from healthy donors and cancer patients. The V gene's germline CDR1 is SGHTA and CDR2 FQGNSA. The V gene lost 5 bases and the J gene lost 0 bases, with 14 bases spanning the gap. The CDR3 sequence is 16 residues long. Generated by immunoSEQ multiplex PCR, the TCRdb table keeps only in-frame clones and is missing some. Of hundreds of thousands of clones listed, approximately 92% are singletons. The sequencing input was PBMCs. The TCR comes from a man aged 35-49 years with head and neck cancer. The chain links TRBV7-2 to TRBJ2-1, with no clear D. CDR3: CASSHTALGSYNEQFF. CDR3 bases: TGTGCCAGCAGCCACACCGCGCTCGGCTCCTACAATGAGCAGTTCTTC.